Sequencing of this T cell receptor beta chain was carried out in a study of OX40 agonist ivuxolimab in advanced cancers. With baseline, cycle 4 day 1, and cycle 7 day 1 as timepoints, blood was sampled. The junction had 13 bases not matched to a gene; V was cut back by 5 bases and J by 0 bases. This CDR3 has 18 residues. CDR1 is MDHEN, CDR2 SYDVKM, per germline. Only in-frame clones appear in the TCRdb table, and some are missing; sequencing was by immunoSEQ multiplex PCR. The data show some 50,000 clones, roughly 82% seen once. The sample here was CD4+ or CD8+ T cells sorted from blood, taken in a trial of the OX40 agonist ivuxolimab. The chain employs TRBV28 and TRBJ1-5; TRBD1 matches 7 bases. This TCR came from an adult with an advanced solid tumor such as melanoma, head and neck, liver or kidney cancer. For the CDR3, the DNA is TGTGCCAGCAGTCCACCGGGACAGAAACCATATAGCAATCAGCCCCAGCATTTT. This codes for CASSPPGQKPYSNQPQHF. Combining the CDR3 with reference TRBV28 and TRBJ1-5 gives the whole variable domain DVKVTQSSRYLVKRTGEKVFLECVQDMDHENMFWYRQDPGLGLRLIYFSYDVKMKEKGDIPEGYSVSREKKERFSLILESASTNQTSMYLCASSPPGQKPYSNQPQHFGDGTRLSIL.